This T cell receptor (beta chain) was recorded in a study of blood T cells in healthy people across ages. Alongside a J-beta primer mix, a sample-barcoded 5' primer served in a second PCR lasting about 7 to 11 cycles. Every sample returned 2.5 million or more CDR3-containing paired-end reads. TCRdb analysed the 5' RACE reads with MiXCR anew, one entry per CDR3 protein. The top ten clones hold 20% to 25% of a sample with under 800,000 distinct CDR3 sequences, roughly 43% of them seen once. CDR1 is KGHSH, CDR2 LQKENI, per germline. This CDR3 has 18 residues. V lost 2 bases, J lost 4 bases, and 13 bases stayed unmatched.

The chain has TRBV18 and TRBJ2-3; 9 bases map to TRBD1. The sequence derives from a woman in her sixties or seventies in good health. The sequenced sample consisted of blood. The CDR3 reads CASSPGTGIKPGPDTQYF. The CDR3 nucleotides are TGTGCCAGCTCACCAGGGACAGGGATTAAACCAGGGCCAGATACGCAGTATTTT.